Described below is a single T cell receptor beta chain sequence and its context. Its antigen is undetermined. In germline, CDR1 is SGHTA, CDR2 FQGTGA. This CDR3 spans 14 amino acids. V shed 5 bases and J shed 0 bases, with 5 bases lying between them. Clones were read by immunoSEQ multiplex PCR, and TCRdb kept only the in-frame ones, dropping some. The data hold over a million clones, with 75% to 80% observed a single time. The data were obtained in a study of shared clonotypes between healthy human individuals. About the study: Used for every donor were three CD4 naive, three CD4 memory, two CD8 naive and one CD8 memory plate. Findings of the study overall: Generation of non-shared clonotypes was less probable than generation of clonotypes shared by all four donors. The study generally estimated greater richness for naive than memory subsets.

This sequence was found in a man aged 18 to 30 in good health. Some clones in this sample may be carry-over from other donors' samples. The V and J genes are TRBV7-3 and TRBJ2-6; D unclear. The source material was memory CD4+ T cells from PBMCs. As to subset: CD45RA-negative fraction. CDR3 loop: CASSPSSGANVLTF. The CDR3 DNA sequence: TGTGCCAGCAGCCCCAGCTCTGGGGCCAACGTCCTGACTTTC. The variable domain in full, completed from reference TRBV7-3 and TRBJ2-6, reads GAGVSQTPSNKVTEKGKYVELRCDPISGHTALYWYRQSLGQGPEFLIYFQGTGAADDSGLPNDRFFAVRPEGSVSTLKIQRTERGDSAVYLCASSPSSGANVLTFGAGSRLTVL.